This T cell receptor (beta chain) was profiled in a study of blood T cell repertoires in COVID-19. Across the whole study: There were acute and convalescent COVID-19 samples, and they came from the United States, Italy and Spain. Sample material is recorded as cDNA or gDNA derived from T cells, B-cell-depleted T cells, or PBMCs.

Per the study methods: Amplifying reference gene primers gave estimates of nucleated cell counts. Produced via immunoSEQ multiplex PCR; TCRdb's table is partial and in-frame only. The V and J calls and clone size were taken over from that table, and D and trimming were inferred from the DNA. The repertoire includes tens of thousands of clones, 75% to 85% of them detected once, and 25% to 35% sits in the top ten. This clone was counted only a few times. The V end lost 2 bases, the J end lost 3 bases, and 17 bases lay between the germline ends. The CDR3 runs to 16 residues. The germline gives CDR1 LGHDT, CDR2 YNNKEL (reference sequence).

The V and J genes are TRBV3-1 (or the pseudogene TRBV3-2) and TRBJ2-7; D remains ambiguous. This receptor was identified in a woman older than 75 with acute or convalescent COVID-19. Sequenced input: peripheral blood. The CDR3 here is CASSQYRTGYHYEQYF. DNA of the CDR3: TGTGCCAGCAGCCAATACCGAACCGGGTATCACTACGAGCAGTACTTC.